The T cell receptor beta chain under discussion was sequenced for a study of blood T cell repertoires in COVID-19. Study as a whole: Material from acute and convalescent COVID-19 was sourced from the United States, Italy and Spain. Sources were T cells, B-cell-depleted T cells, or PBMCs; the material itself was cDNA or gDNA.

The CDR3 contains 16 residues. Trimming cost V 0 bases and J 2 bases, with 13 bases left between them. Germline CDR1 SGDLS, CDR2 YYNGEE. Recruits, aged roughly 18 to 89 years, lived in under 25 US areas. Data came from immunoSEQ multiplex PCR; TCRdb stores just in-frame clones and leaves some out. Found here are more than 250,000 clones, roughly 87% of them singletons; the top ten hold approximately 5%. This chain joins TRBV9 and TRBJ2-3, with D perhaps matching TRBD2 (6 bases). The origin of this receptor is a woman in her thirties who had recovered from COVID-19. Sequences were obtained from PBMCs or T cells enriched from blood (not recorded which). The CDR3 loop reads CASSVVVSGTTDTQYF. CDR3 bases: TGTGCCAGCAGCGTAGTTGTTAGCGGAACCACAGATACGCAGTATTTT.